Detailed here is one T cell receptor beta chain. This clonotype occurred many times. Which antigen it targets is not known. No much larger clone is present one base from it, and per-base qualities are unavailable. V and J are truncated by 0 bases and 4 bases respectively, leaving an intervening sequence of 17 bases. The CDR3, from cysteine to phenylalanine, totals 17 residues. Here the CDR3 DNA is all that survives: 51 bases in frame from base 1. The sequencing machine was an Illumina HiSeq 1500. In TCRdb, the public reads were trimmed at Q25 with fastp and aligned with MiXCR, with productive beta chains retained. Identical CDR3 protein sequences are pooled into one entry, listed with their most common genes and DNA. A total of approximately 400,000 distinct CDR3 sequences appear in this sample, approximately 31% of them only once. The leading ten clones occupy around 13% of the sample. The data were obtained in a study of T cell repertoires in cytomegalovirus infection (dated by TCRdb to between 2017 and 2020). With regard to the full study: The HLA type of each donor mattered for the analysis, because public TCR beta signatures pointed to carriage of CMV infection along with the matching HLA type. The paper's findings and limits, for the study overall: Carriers of CMV infection plus the relevant HLA type were discriminated by the cumulative frequency of public TCR beta family members in the study cohort and in an independent roughly 320-donor cohort. The ex vivo response was dominated by HLA-C-restricted CMV-specific TCR beta clonotypes, and the single most frequent clonotype in two of eight donors was supplied by these HLA-C-restricted clonotypes.

The TCR sequence derives from a human donor in good health (CMV status not recorded). Some clones in this sample may be carry-over from other donors' samples. The receptor chain draws on TRBV12-3 or TRBV12-4 and TRBJ2-3; TRBD2 is perhaps the D gene, given 5 matching bases. The sample comprised PBMCs. The CDR3 here reads CASSLALSPEAADTQYF. The nucleotides read TGTGCCAGCAGTTTAGCGCTATCCCCGGAGGCCGCAGATACGCAGTATTTT.